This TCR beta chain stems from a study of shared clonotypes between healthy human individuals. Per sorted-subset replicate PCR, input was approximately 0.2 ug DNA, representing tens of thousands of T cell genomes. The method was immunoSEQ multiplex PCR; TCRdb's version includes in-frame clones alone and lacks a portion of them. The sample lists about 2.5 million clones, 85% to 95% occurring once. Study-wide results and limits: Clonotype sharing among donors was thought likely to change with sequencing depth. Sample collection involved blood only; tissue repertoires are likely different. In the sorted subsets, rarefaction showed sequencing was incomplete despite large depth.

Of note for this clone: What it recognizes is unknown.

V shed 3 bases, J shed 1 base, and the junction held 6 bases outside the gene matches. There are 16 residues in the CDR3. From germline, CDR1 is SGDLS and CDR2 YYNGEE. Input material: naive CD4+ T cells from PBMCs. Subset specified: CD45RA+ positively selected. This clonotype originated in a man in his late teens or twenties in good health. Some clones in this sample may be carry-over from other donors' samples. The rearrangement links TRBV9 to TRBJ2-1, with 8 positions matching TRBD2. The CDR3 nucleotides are TGTGCCAGCAGCGAAAGAGCGGGAGCATCCTACAATGAGCAGTTCTTC. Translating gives CASSERAGASYNEQFF.